What follows are 11 T cell receptor beta chains derived from one specimen sequenced in a study of TIL therapy for anti-PD-1-resistant metastatic lung cancer. The immunoSEQ assay was v3. Produced via immunoSEQ multiplex PCR; TCRdb's table is partial and in-frame only. The sample has about 20,000 clones, roughly 85% seen once. Noted time point: pre-treatment sample, taken before nivolumab and TIL therapy. The sequences come from blood, collected at baseline. The receptors here all came from a person between 25 and 80 years old with non-small cell lung cancer.

The V call is TRBV7-2, the J call TRBJ2-7, with TRBD1 matching 10 bases. J lost 3 bases, V lost 5 bases, and 4 bases had no gene match. Germline V gives CDR1 SGHTA, CDR2 FQGNSA. This CDR3 contains 14 residues. The CDR3 region is CASSDRDRGYEQYF. CDR3 sequence (DNA): TGTGCCAGCAGCGACCGGGACAGGGGCTACGAGCAGTACTTC.

Here the CDR3 DNA reads TGTGCCAGCAGCTTAGGGGTAGCGGGCACAGATACGCAGTATTTT. Residues: CASSLGVAGTDTQYF. The chain employs TRBV7-2 and TRBJ2-3, with D tentatively TRBD2 (6 bases). Germline V lookup: CDR1 SGHTA, CDR2 FQGNSA. This CDR3 spans 15 amino acids. V was cut by 1 base and J by 1 base, with 9 bases left in between.

CDR3 region: CASSQTGTGAYEQYF. The CDR3 DNA sequence: TGTGCCAGCAGCCAGACCGGGACAGGGGCCTACGAGCAGTACTTC. This rearrangement joins TRBV5-5 to TRBJ2-7, with TRBD1 identical over 10 bases. J gave up 2 bases and V 4 bases, and 6 bases lay outside the gene matches. Germline CDR1 SGHKS, CDR2 YYEKEE (reference sequence). The CDR3 totals 15 residues.

The rearrangement uses TRBV9 and TRBJ1-3, with D possibly matching TRBD1 (6 bases). The CDR3 contains 16 residues. From germline, CDR1 is SGDLS and CDR2 YYNGEE. V lost 0 bases and J 0 bases, leaving 10 bases between the germline ends. CDR3 DNA: TGTGCCAGCAGCGTAGAATACAGGGCCTCTGGAAACACCATATATTTT. Its translation: CASSVEYRASGNTIYF.

The rearrangement joins TRBV28 to TRBJ1-3; 7 bases map to TRBD1. V gave up 2 bases and J gave up 1 base; unmatched junction bases: 5. CDR3 length: 16 residues. Germline-derived CDR1 and CDR2 are MDHEN and SYDVKM. CDR3 amino acids: CASSLAGGMSGNTIYF. CDR3 sequence (DNA): TGTGCCAGCAGTTTAGCAGGGGGAATGTCTGGAAACACCATATATTTT.

This clone was counted between two and nine times. This rearrangement joins TRBV18 to TRBJ2-6; D gene unclear. The CDR3 totals 15 residues. CDR1 and CDR2 from the germline V gene are KGHSH and LQKENI. V lost 0 bases and J 4 bases, leaving 7 bases between the germline ends. The CDR3 DNA is TGTGCCAGCTCACCACCAACACAGGGGGCCAACGTCCTGACTTTC. It codes for CASSPPTQGANVLTF.

This clone occurred once. CDR3 in amino acids: CASSPSGDTIYF. The CDR3 DNA is TGTGCCAGCAGCCCGAGTGGCGACACCATATATTTT. The chain uses TRBV5-8 and TRBJ1-3; D call uncertain. CDR3 length equals 12 residues. V lost 4 bases, J lost 8 bases, and 10 bases lay in between. Germline V gives CDR1 SGHTS, CDR2 YDEGEE. The variable domain in full, with the rest retrieved from reference TRBV5-8 and TRBJ1-3, is EAGVTQSPTHLIKTRGQQATLRCSPISGHTSVYWYQQALGLGLQFLLWYDEGEERNRGNFPPRFSGRQFPNYSSELNVNALELEDSALYLCASSPSGDTIYFGEGSWLTVV.

This sequence joins TRBV7-9 and TRBJ1-2; no reliable D call. The CDR3 has 13 residues. CDR1 is SEHNR, CDR2 FQNEAQ, per germline (reference sequence). Trimming pared 1 base from V and 4 bases from J, leaving 7 bases between. The CDR3 here is CASSLDVSYGYTF. CDR3 coding DNA: TGTGCCAGCAGCTTAGACGTAAGCTATGGCTACACCTTC.

This chain links TRBV7-2 with TRBJ1-5; maybe TRBD1 (5 bases). CDR3 length: 13 amino acids. Trimming removed 3 bases from V and 5 bases from J, with 8 bases in between. Germline V CDR1 and CDR2: SGHTA, FQGNSA. CDR3 loop: CASSFQGDQPQHF. The CDR3 DNA reads as TGTGCCAGCAGCTTTCAGGGTGATCAGCCCCAGCATTTT.

This clone came up once. The rearrangement links TRBV7-3 to TRBJ2-6; 7 bases are a match to TRBD1. CDR3 length equals 17 residues. Germline lookup yields CDR1 SGHTA and CDR2 FQGTGA. The J segment lost 0 bases and the V segment lost 4 bases, leaving 6 bases of the junction unmatched. Written as DNA, the CDR3 is TGTGCCAGCAGCTCAAAGGACAGGTCCTCTGGGGCCAACGTCCTGACTTTC. Translation: CASSSKDRSSGANVLTF.

The V gene is TRBV27, the J gene TRBJ1-2, with TRBD1 matching over 9 bases. Germline trimming cut 4 bases from V and 3 bases from J; bases unmatched to any gene: 6. The germline V gene encodes CDR1 MNHEY and CDR2 SMNVEV (reference sequence). The CDR3 is 15 amino acids. The CDR3, as DNA: TGTGCCAGCAGTTCTTTCCGGGACAGGGACTATGGCTACACCTTC. Its protein is CASSSFRDRDYGYTF.